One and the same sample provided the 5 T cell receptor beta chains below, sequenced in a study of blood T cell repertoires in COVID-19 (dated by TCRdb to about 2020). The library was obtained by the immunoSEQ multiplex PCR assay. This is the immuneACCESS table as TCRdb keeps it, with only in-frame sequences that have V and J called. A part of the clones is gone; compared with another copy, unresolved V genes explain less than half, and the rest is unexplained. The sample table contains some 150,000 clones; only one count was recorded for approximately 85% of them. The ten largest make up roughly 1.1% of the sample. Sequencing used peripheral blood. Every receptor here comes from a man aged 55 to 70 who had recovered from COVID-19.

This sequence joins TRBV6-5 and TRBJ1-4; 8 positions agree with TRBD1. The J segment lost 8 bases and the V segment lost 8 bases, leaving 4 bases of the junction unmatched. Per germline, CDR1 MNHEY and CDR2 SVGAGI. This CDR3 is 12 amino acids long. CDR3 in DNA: TGTGCCAGCGCCAGACAGGGGGAAAAACTGTTTTTT. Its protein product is CASARQGEKLFF.

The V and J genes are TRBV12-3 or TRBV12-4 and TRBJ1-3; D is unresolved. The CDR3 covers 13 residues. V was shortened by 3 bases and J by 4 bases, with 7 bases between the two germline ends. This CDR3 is CASSLGEGNTIYF. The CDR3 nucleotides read TGTGCCAGCAGTTTGGGCGAGGGAAACACCATATATTTT.

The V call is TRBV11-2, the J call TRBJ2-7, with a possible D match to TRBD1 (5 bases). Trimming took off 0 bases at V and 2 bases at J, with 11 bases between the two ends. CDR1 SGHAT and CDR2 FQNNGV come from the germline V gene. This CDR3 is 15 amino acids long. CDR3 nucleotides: TGTGCCAGCAGCTTAGATGGGGCGGTAGCCTACGAGCAGTACTTC. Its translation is CASSLDGAVAYEQYF.

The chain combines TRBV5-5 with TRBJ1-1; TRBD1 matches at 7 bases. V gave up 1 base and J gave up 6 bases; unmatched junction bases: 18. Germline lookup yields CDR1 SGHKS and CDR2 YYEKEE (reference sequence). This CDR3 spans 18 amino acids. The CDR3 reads CASSLRQGPSWGNSEAFF. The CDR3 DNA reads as TGTGCCAGCAGCTTGCGACAGGGTCCAAGTTGGGGGAATTCTGAAGCTTTCTTT. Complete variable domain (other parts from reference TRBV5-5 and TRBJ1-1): DAGVTQSPTHLIKTRGQQVTLRCSPISGHKSVSWYQQVLGQGPQFIFQYYEKEERGRGNFPDRFSARQFPNYSSELNVNALLLGDSALYLCASSLRQGPSWGNSEAFFGQGTRLTVV.

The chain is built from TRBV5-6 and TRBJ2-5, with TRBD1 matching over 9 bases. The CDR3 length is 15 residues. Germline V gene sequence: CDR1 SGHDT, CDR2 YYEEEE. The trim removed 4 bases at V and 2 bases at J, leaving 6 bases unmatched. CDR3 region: CASSPDRGLQETQYF. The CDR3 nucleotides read TGTGCCAGCAGCCCTGACAGGGGGTTACAAGAGACCCAGTACTTC. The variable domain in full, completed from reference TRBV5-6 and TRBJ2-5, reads DAGVTQSPTHLIKTRGQQVTLRCSPKSGHDTVSWYQQALGQGPQFIFQYYEEEERQRGNFPDRFSGHQFPNYSSELNVNALLLGDSALYLCASSPDRGLQETQYFGPGTRLLVL.